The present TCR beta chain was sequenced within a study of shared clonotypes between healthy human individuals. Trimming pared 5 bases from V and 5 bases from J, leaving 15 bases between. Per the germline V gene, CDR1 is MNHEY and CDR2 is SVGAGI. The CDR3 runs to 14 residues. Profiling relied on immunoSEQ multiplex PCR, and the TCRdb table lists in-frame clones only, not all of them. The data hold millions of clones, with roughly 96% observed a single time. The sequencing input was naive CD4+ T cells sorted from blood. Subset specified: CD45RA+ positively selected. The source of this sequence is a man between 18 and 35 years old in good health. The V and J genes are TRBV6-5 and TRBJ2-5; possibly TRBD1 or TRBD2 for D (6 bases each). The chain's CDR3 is CASSPRRGRETQYF. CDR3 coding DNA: TGTGCCAGCAGTCCACGAAGGGGGAGGGAGACCCAGTACTTC.